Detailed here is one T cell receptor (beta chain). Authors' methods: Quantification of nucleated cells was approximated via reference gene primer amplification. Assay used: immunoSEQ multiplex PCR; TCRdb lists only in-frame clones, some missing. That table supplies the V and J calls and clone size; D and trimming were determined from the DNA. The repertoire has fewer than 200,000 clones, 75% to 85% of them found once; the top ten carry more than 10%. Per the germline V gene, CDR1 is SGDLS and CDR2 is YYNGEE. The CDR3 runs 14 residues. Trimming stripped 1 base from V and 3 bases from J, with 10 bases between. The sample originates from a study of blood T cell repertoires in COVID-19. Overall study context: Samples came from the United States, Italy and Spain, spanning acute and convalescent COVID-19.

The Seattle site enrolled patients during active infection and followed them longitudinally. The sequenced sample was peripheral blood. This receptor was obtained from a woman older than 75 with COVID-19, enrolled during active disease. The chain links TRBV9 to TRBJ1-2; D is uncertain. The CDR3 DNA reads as TGTGCCAGCAGCGTACGCGTGAGAGACTATGGCTACACCTTC. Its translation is CASSVRVRDYGYTF.